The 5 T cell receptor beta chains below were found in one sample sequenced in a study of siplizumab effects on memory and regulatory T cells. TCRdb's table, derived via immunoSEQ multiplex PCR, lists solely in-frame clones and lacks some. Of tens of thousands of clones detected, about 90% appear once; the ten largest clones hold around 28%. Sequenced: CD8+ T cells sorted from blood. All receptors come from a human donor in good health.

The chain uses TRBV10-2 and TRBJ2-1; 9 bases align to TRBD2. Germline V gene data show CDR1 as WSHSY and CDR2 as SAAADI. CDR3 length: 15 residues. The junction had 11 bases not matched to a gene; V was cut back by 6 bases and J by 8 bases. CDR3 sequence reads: CASSALAGRFYEQFF. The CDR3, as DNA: TGCGCCAGCAGCGCCCTAGCGGGAAGGTTCTATGAGCAGTTCTTC.

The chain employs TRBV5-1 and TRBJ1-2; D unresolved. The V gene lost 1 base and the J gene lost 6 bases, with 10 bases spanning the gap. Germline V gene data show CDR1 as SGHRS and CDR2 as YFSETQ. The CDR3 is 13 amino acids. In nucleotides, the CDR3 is TGCGCCAGCAGCTTGATCGGTTCTGATGGCTACACCTTC. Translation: CASSLIGSDGYTF.

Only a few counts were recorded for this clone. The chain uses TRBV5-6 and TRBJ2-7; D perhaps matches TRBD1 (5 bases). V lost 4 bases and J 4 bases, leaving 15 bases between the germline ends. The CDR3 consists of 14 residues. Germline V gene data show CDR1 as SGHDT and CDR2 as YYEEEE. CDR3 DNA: TGTGCCAGCAGCCATATGCAGGGCCAGTACGAGCAGTACTTC. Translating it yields CASSHMQGQYEQYF. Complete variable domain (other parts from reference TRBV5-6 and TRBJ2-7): DAGVTQSPTHLIKTRGQQVTLRCSPKSGHDTVSWYQQALGQGPQFIFQYYEEEERQRGNFPDRFSGHQFPNYSSELNVNALLLGDSALYLCASSHMQGQYEQYFGPGTRLTVT.

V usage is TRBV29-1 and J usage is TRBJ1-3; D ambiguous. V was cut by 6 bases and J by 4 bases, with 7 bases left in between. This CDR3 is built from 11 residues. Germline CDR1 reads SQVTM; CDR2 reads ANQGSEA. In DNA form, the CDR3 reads TGCAGCGTCGGAGGCGGAAACACCATATATTTT. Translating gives CSVGGGNTIYF.

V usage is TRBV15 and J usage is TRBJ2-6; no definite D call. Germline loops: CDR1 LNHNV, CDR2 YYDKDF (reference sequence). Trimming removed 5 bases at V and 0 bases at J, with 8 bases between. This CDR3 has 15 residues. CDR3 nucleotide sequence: TGTGCCACCAGCGCACGGATCTCTGGGGCCAACGTCCTGACTTTC. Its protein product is CATSARISGANVLTF. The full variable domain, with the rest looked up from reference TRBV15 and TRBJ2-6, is DAMVIQNPRYQVTQFGKPVTLSCSQTLNHNVMYWYQQKSSQAPKLLFHYYDKDFNNEADTPDNFQSRRPNTSFCFLDIRSPGLGDTAMYLCATSARISGANVLTFGAGSRLTVL.